These T cell receptor beta chains were read from a single sample in a study of blood T cell repertoires in COVID-19. The method was immunoSEQ multiplex PCR; TCRdb's version includes in-frame clones alone and lacks a portion of them. Of about 380,000 clones listed, around 85% are singletons. Sequenced input: peripheral blood. All receptors come from a young woman with acute or convalescent COVID-19. Both conserved end residues are part of each CDR3. A D gene is named only where the DNA matches it firmly. Some rows mark clone size as missing; the rest say once, few, many or name a class of expanded clone.

d_gene	j_gene	v_gene	abundance	CDR3nt	CDR3aa
.	TRBJ2-1	TRBV9	.	TGTGCCAGCAGCGTAGGGGAGGCGGAGCAGTTCTTC	CASSVGEAEQFF
TRBD1	TRBJ1-3	TRBV7-9	once	TGTGCCAGCAGCTTAGAAGACAGGGCTGGAAACACCATATATTTT	CASSLEDRAGNTIYF
TRBD2	TRBJ2-7	TRBV27	many	TGTGCCAGCAGCTCAAGTAGCGGGAGGGCCCCCTACGAGCAGTACTTC	CASSSSSGRAPYEQYF
.	TRBJ1-6	TRBV28	many	TGTGCCAGCAGTGAGGGGGGGGGAGTAAATTCACCCCTCCACTTT	CASSEGGGVNSPLHF
.	TRBJ2-3	TRBV9	.	TGTGCCAGCAGCCTGACAAGCACAGATACGCAGTATTTT	CASSLTSTDTQYF
TRBD1	TRBJ1-5	TRBV28	.	TGTGCCAGCAGTTTTAGGACAGGTTATAGCAATCAGCCCCAGCATTTT	CASSFRTGYSNQPQHF
.	TRBJ2-7	TRBV28	.	TGTGCCAGCCTACAGGGAAGCACCTACGAGCAGTACTTC	CASLQGSTYEQYF
.	TRBJ1-3	TRBV9	.	TGTGCCAGCAGCGGGCGGGCGGATCCCTCCTACTCTGGAAACACCATATATTTT	CASSGRADPSYSGNTIYF
TRBD2	TRBJ2-7	TRBV6-5	.	TGTGCCACCAGGGGACTAGCGGGGTCCTACGAGCAGTACTTC	CATRGLAGSYEQYF
TRBD1	TRBJ1-4	TRBV18	.	TGTGCCAGCTCACCGTCAAGTTGGGACAGGGAACTGTTTTTT	CASSPSSWDRELFF
TRBD1	TRBJ1-5	TRBV11-2	.	TGTGCCAGCAGCTCCGGGTTAGCTACTCGGGACAGCACAGTGAGGCCCCAGCATTTT	CASSSGLATRDSTVRPQHF
.	TRBJ2-3	TRBV19	.	TGTGCCAGTAGTATAACCCCAGGGCCAGATACGCAGTATTTT	CASSITPGPDTQYF
TRBD2	TRBJ2-3	TRBV9	.	TGTGCCAGCAGCGTAGTAGCGGGCTCGTTCGGAGATACGCAGTATTTT	CASSVVAGSFGDTQYF
.	TRBJ1-1	TRBV3-1/TRBV3-2	once	TGTGCCAGCAGCCGGCACAGGGACATGAACACTGAAGCTTTCTTT	CASSRHRDMNTEAFF
.	TRBJ1-1	TRBV11-2	once	TGTGCCAGCAGCCCCGGGTCGAACACTGAAGCTTTCTTT	CASSPGSNTEAFF
.	TRBJ2-2	TRBV28	.	TGTGCCAGCCGAATGAGACACGCAACCGGGGAGCTGTTTTTT	CASRMRHATGELFF
.	TRBJ2-1	TRBV28	.	TGTGCCAGCAGTCACCAGAGGTCAAACAATGAGCAGTTCTTC	CASSHQRSNNEQFF
.	TRBJ1-2	TRBV7-6	.	TGTGCCAGCAGCTTAGTAGTGGGCAGAAACTATGGCTACACCTTC	CASSLVVGRNYGYTF
.	TRBJ2-6	TRBV20-1	.	TGCAGTGCTAGTATAGCAGGGTCCGGGGCCAACGTCCTGACTTTC	CSASIAGSGANVLTF
.	TRBJ1-5	TRBV7-2	.	TGTGCCAGCAGCGGCATTATGGGGGCTCGTGAGCCCCAGCATTTT	CASSGIMGAREPQHF
TRBD1	TRBJ2-7	TRBV3-1/TRBV3-2	.	TGTGCCAGCAGCCAAGGATTTGTGGGACAGGGGCGATACGAGCAGTACTTC	CASSQGFVGQGRYEQYF
TRBD1	TRBJ2-7	TRBV14	.	TGTGCCAGCAGCCCGAGGACAGGGAACTACGAGCAGTACTTC	CASSPRTGNYEQYF
.	TRBJ1-6	TRBV6-4	.	TGTGCCAGCAGCCCCCCGGGACACCGGCCATTT	CASSPPGHRPF
.	TRBJ1-2	TRBV11-2	.	TGTGCCAGCAGCTTAGATCAGGGCTACTACACCTTC	CASSLDQGYYTF
.	TRBJ2-5	TRBV3-1/TRBV3-2	.	TGTGCCAGCAGACTACAGGGACGAGAGACCCAGTACTTC	CASRLQGRETQYF
.	TRBJ1-2	TRBV2	.	TGTGCCAGCAGTGAAGTGTCAGTTCGGAGGGGCATCGGCTACACCTTC	CASSEVSVRRGIGYTF
.	TRBJ1-1	TRBV5-6	once	TGTGCCAGCAGCATCACAGAGCTTATGAACACTGAAGCTTTCTTT	CASSITELMNTEAFF
.	TRBJ1-4	TRBV6-6	once	TGTGCCAGCATTCTCAGTGCAACTAATGAAAAACTGTTTTTT	CASILSATNEKLFF
.	TRBJ1-3	TRBV5-6	.	TGTGCCAGCAGCTTGAATCCAGGCTCTGGAAACACCATATATTTT	CASSLNPGSGNTIYF
.	TRBJ2-7	TRBV19	.	TGTGCCAGTAGTATCGCGGGCTCCTCCAGGTACGAGCAGTACTTC	CASSIAGSSRYEQYF
.	TRBJ1-4	TRBV28	.	TGTGCCAGCAGTTTTCCCCTAACTAATGAAAAACTGTTTTTT	CASSFPLTNEKLFF
.	TRBJ2-5	TRBV12-3/TRBV12-4	.	TGTGCCAGCGTGGCGGAACCCCAAGAGACCCAGTACTTC	CASVAEPQETQYF
TRBD1	TRBJ2-7	TRBV5-1	.	TGCGCCAGCAGCTTTCCCGCACAGGGGGTCTACGAGCAGTACTTC	CASSFPAQGVYEQYF
.	TRBJ2-7	TRBV5-7	.	TGTGCCAGCAGCGCGGAAGACCGGACAGCGACCTACGAGCAGTACTTC	CASSAEDRTATYEQYF
TRBD1	TRBJ1-1	TRBV6-5	.	TGTGCCACCGCGGACAGGTATTTCGAAGCTTTCTTT	CATADRYFEAFF
.	TRBJ2-5	TRBV6-5	once	TGTGCCACTGGAAGGATGAGGCAGGAGACCCAGTACTTC	CATGRMRQETQYF
TRBD1	TRBJ2-7	TRBV5-4	.	TGTGCCAGCAGCTCAAAAACACAGGGGAGTCCCTACGAGCAGTACTTC	CASSSKTQGSPYEQYF
.	TRBJ1-2	TRBV5-1	.	TGCGCCAGCAGCTTGGCCCAGGCCTATGGCTACACCTTC	CASSLAQAYGYTF
.	TRBJ1-5	TRBV21-1	few	TGTGCCAGCAGCAAAATGACTCGGGACAGGGGGCGAAGCAATCAGCCCCAGCATTTT	CASSKMTRDRGRSNQPQHF
TRBD1	TRBJ1-2	TRBV9	.	TGTGCCAGCAGCGTAGCCGGGACAGGGAAAGGCTACACCTTC	CASSVAGTGKGYTF
.	TRBJ2-7	TRBV2	few	TGTGCCAGCAACCGGGAGCCCTACGAGCAGTACTTC	CASNREPYEQYF
.	TRBJ2-3	TRBV2	.	TGTGCCATCCATACAGGCGAGGGGGGGGATACGCAGTATTTT	CAIHTGEGGDTQYF
TRBD2	TRBJ2-1	TRBV5-4	.	TGTGCCAGCAGCAAAAGGACTAGCGGGGCTTACAATGAGCAGTTCTTC	CASSKRTSGAYNEQFF
.	TRBJ2-1	TRBV5-6	.	TGTGCCAGCAGCTTGGGAAGCCCAGGTATTACACTCTTC	CASSLGSPGITLF
.	TRBJ1-2	TRBV19	.	TGTGCCAGTAGTATTCAGGAAAACTATGGCTACACCTTC	CASSIQENYGYTF
.	TRBJ1-2	TRBV6-5	.	TGTGCCAGCAGTTACTCCGCACAGGGCGGTTATGGCTACACCTTC	CASSYSAQGGYGYTF
TRBD2	TRBJ2-7	TRBV7-9	.	TGTGCCAGCAGCTTAGGGGTAGCGGGAGGGTACGAGCAGTACTTC	CASSLGVAGGYEQYF
TRBD1	TRBJ1-5	TRBV9	.	TGTGCCAGCAGCGCGGATGGGACAGGGCAATGGCCCCAGCATTTT	CASSADGTGQWPQHF
TRBD1	TRBJ1-5	TRBV9	.	TGTGCCAGTTCACAGGGGAATCAGCCCCAGCATTTT	CASSQGNQPQHF
.	TRBJ2-3	TRBV11-2	.	TGTGCCAGCAGGCGCAATACGCAGTATTTT	CASRRNTQYF
TRBD2	TRBJ2-2	TRBV6-6	.	TGTGCCAGCAGCCCCCCGTGGCCGGGGGGCACCGGGGAGCTGTTTTTT	CASSPPWPGGTGELFF
TRBD2	TRBJ2-5	TRBV18	.	TGTGCCAGCTCACCAGGTAGTGGTCGTAGGACTAGCGGAGAACAAGAGACCCAGTACTTC	CASSPGSGRRTSGEQETQYF
TRBD1	TRBJ1-1	TRBV29-1	.	TGCAGCGGAAGACAGGGTCCGACTGAAGCTTTCTTT	CSGRQGPTEAFF
.	TRBJ2-7	TRBV6-5	.	TGTGCCAGCAGTTACGCCGGCGGCTACGAGCAGTACTTC	CASSYAGGYEQYF
.	TRBJ1-5	TRBV11-2	.	TGTGCCAGCAGCTTGAACAGGGATTACAATCAGCCCCAGCATTTT	CASSLNRDYNQPQHF
TRBD1	TRBJ2-7	TRBV28	.	TGTGCCAGCAGTCCACCGGGACAGCCGCAGGAGCAGTACTTC	CASSPPGQPQEQYF
.	TRBJ1-2	TRBV10-2	.	TGCGCCACCGGGGGGGGGACAAACTATGGCTACACCTTC	CATGGGTNYGYTF